This T cell receptor (beta chain) derives from a study of blood T cell repertoires in COVID-19. Authors' methods: How many nucleated cells were present was estimated from reference gene primer amplification. Here immunoSEQ multiplex PCR was the method, and the copy in TCRdb shows in-frame clones only, minus some. V and J calls and clone size are copied from that table; D and trimming were computed from the DNA. The sample holds 300,000 to 450,000 clones, roughly 86% seen once. There are 15 residues in the CDR3. V was pared by 2 bases and J by 5 bases, with 15 bases between. Per germline, CDR1 SGHVS and CDR2 FNYEAQ.

The TCR was taken from a woman aged 25 to 39 with COVID-19, enrolled during active disease. The V gene is TRBV7-6, the J gene TRBJ2-5; D unclear. The source material was peripheral blood. The CDR3 protein is CASSLPTSLDETQYF. For the CDR3, the DNA is TGTGCCAGCAGCTTACCGACTTCGCTGGATGAGACCCAGTACTTC.